The entry below gives a single T cell receptor (beta chain) sequence along with its context. Authors' methods: It was from reference gene primer amplification that nucleated cell counts were estimated. TCRdb's copy holds only in-frame clones and misses some; the assay was immunoSEQ multiplex PCR. V and J calls and clone size are as listed in that table; D and trimming were resolved from the DNA. This sample yields some 70,000 clones, of which 75% to 90% are seen a single time; about 7.4% belongs to the top ten. The length of the CDR3 is 14 residues. Germline trimming cut 5 bases from V and 5 bases from J; bases unmatched to any gene: 8. Germline loops: CDR1 SGHTA, CDR2 FQGNSA. The sample belongs to a study of blood T cell repertoires in COVID-19. About the study: PBMCs, B-cell-depleted T cells, or T cells were the source of the cDNA or gDNA that made up the material.

This rearrangement joins TRBV7-2 to TRBJ1-1; 7 bases line up with TRBD1. The receptor's source is a man aged 45-60 years with active COVID-19. Sequencing was carried out using peripheral blood. The CDR3 region is CASSPLQGMTEAFF. The CDR3, as DNA: TGTGCCAGCAGCCCCCTACAGGGGATGACTGAAGCTTTCTTT.